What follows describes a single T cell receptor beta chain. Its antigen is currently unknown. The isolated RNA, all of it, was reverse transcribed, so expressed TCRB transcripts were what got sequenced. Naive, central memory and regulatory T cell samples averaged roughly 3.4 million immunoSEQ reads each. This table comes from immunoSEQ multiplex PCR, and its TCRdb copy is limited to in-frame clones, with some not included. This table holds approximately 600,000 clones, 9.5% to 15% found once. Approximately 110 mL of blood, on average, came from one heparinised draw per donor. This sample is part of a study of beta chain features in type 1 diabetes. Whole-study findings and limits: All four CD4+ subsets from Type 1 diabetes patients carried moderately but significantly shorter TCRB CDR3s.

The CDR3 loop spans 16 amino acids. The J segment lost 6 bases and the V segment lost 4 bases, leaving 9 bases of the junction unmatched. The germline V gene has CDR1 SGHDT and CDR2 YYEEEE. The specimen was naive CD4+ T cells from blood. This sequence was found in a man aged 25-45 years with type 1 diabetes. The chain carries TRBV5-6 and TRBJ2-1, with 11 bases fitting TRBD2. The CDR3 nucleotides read TGTGCCAGCAGCCTCCTGACTAGCGGGGAGACCAATGAGCAGTTCTTC. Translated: CASSLLTSGETNEQFF. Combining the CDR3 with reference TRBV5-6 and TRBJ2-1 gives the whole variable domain DAGVTQSPTHLIKTRGQQVTLRCSPKSGHDTVSWYQQALGQGPQFIFQYYEEEERQRGNFPDRFSGHQFPNYSSELNVNALLLGDSALYLCASSLLTSGETNEQFFGPGTRLTVL.